These 18 T cell receptor beta chains originate from one sample sequenced in a study of T-cell reconstitution after alpha-beta-depleted transplantation in children. This sample's TCRbeta library carried unique molecular identifier barcodes. From the PCR reads, TCRdb called clonotypes with MiXCR, one entry per CDR3 protein. The sample shows 230,000 or so distinct CDR3 sequences, approximately 9.7% of them seen only once. Material: PBMCs from the stem cell graft donor, obtained from the stem cell graft. The receptors originated from a human donor who donated a stem cell graft to a child with SCID.

This clonotype has a handful of counts. V usage is TRBV5-1 and J usage is TRBJ2-1, with D perhaps TRBD1 (7 bases). V was clipped by 0 bases and J by 6 bases, with 19 bases between them. Germline V gives CDR1 SGHRS, CDR2 YFSETQ. CDR3 length equals 17 residues. In nucleotides, the CDR3 is TGCGCCAGCAGCTTGGACGCCGTAGGGCAGGGGGGCAATGAGCAGTTCTTC. Its protein product is CASSLDAVGQGGNEQFF.

This clonotype showed up many times. The genes are TRBV7-6 and TRBJ2-3; TRBD2 might be the D (6 bases). Trimming pared 3 bases from V and 3 bases from J, leaving 10 bases between. Germline CDR1 is SGHVS and CDR2 is FNYEAQ. This CDR3 contains 14 residues. CDR3 DNA: TGTGCCAGCAGCTTCACGGGGGTGACAGATACGCAGTATTTT. It is translated as CASSFTGVTDTQYF. Full variable domain (outside the CDR3, taken from reference TRBV7-6 and TRBJ2-3): GAGVSQSPRYKVTKRGQDVALRCDPISGHVSLYWYRQALGQGPEFLTYFNYEAQQDKSGLPNDRFSAERPEGSISTLTIQRTEQRDSAMYRCASSFTGVTDTQYFGPGTRLTVL.

There are many counts of this clonotype. J is TRBJ2-3 and V is TRBV11-2; 9 nucleotides agree with TRBD2. With 4 bases clipped from V and 1 base from J, the junction kept 9 bases outside the gene matches. This CDR3 is built from 17 residues. Germline CDR1 reads SGHAT; CDR2 reads FQNNGV. The chain's CDR3 is CASSSDGRTSGTDTQYF. The CDR3, as DNA: TGTGCCAGCAGCTCGGATGGAAGGACTAGCGGCACAGATACGCAGTATTTT.

The rearrangement links TRBV5-5 to TRBJ2-5, with TRBD2 identical over 12 bases. Losses at the gene ends were 4 bases for V and 3 bases for J; bases not matched to a gene: 4. The CDR3 length is 15 residues. Germline V gives CDR1 SGHKS, CDR2 YYEKEE (reference sequence). The CDR3 reads CASSTTSGGEETQYF. The CDR3 DNA is TGTGCCAGCAGCACGACTAGCGGGGGAGAAGAGACCCAGTACTTC.

This clonotype was counted ten times or more. The chain is built from TRBV7-2 and TRBJ2-4, with 9 bases matching TRBD2. This CDR3 is 17 amino acids long. V was clipped by 5 bases and J by 3 bases; unmatched bases: 11. CDR1 and CDR2 (germline): SGHTA, FQGNSA. CDR3 sequence reads: CASSPPGAGGLKNIQYF. The DNA for the CDR3 is TGTGCCAGCAGCCCCCCGGGAGCGGGGGGTCTCAAAAACATTCAGTACTTC.

In the case of this clonotype: One base away lies a much larger clone, so this may be a sequencing read error. The V gene is TRBV27, the J gene TRBJ2-7, with D possibly being TRBD1 (6 bases). Germline CDR1 and CDR2: MNHEY and SMNVEV (reference sequence). This CDR3 spans 13 amino acids. CDR3 loop: CAGSLSGDYEQYF. CDR3 in DNA: TGTGCCGGCAGTTTATCAGGGGACTACGAGCAGTACTTC.

There are many counts of this clonotype. The V and J genes are TRBV12-3 or TRBV12-4 and TRBJ1-1; D is uncertain. The CDR3 spans 14 residues. The V gene lost 3 bases and the J gene lost 0 bases, with 8 bases spanning the gap. The CDR3 loop is CASSFRGMNTEAFF. CDR3 DNA sequence: TGTGCCAGCAGTTTCCGGGGAATGAACACTGAAGCTTTCTTT.

Points on this clonotype: A much larger clone differs from this one at a single base, so this may be a read error. V gene TRBV19 combines with J gene TRBJ2-7; D remains unclear. Germline CDR1 is LNHDA and CDR2 is SQIVND (reference sequence). The CDR3 length is 13 residues. Trimming removed 6 bases at V and 2 bases at J, with 11 bases between. CDR3 protein: CASSVRVAYEQYF. The CDR3 coding sequence is TGTGCCAGTAGCGTCCGGGTAGCCTACGAGCAGTACTTC.

In the case of this clonotype: The junction departs from the called germline gene at one end, perhaps through a read error. The chain uses TRBV5-1 and TRBJ1-1, with TRBD1 matching over 8 bases. CDR3 length: 14 residues. Germline CDR1 SGHRS, CDR2 YFSETQ. The CDR3 sequence: CASSLGQVNTKAFF. The CDR3 DNA is TGCGCTAGCAGCTTGGGACAGGTAAACACTAAAGCTTTCTTT.

This clonotype was observed many times. CDR3 in DNA: TGCAGCGTTGTCGGGGCAGGAGGTGGAAACACCATATATTTT. It encodes CSVVGAGGGNTIYF. The rearrangement links TRBV29-1 to TRBJ1-3, with D maybe TRBD1 (5 bases). Germline CDR1 and CDR2: SQVTM and ANQGSEA. CDR3 length: 14 residues. V dropped 4 bases and J dropped 3 bases, with 13 bases sitting between them.

V usage is TRBV18 and J usage is TRBJ1-4, with TRBD1 matching over 9 bases. The CDR3 has 16 residues. Per the germline V gene, CDR1 is KGHSH and CDR2 is LQKENI. V dropped 6 bases and J dropped 7; count of bases not matched to a gene: 12. The DNA for the CDR3 is TGTGCCAGCTCCTCTTCCGGACAGGGGAATACTGAAAAACTGTTTTTT. Its protein is CASSSSGQGNTEKLFF.

This clonotype appeared many times. This rearrangement joins TRBV4-3 to TRBJ1-1, with 9 nucleotides matching TRBD1. Germline CDR1 is LGHNA and CDR2 is YSLEER. This CDR3 has 19 amino acids. V lost 4 bases and J lost 2; bases outside the gene matches: 17. The CDR3 loop reads CASSLVWGQGEGGNTEAFF. The CDR3 bases are TGCGCCAGCAGCCTAGTATGGGGACAGGGAGAAGGAGGCAACACTGAAGCTTTCTTT.

In its sample, this clonotype was seen many times. V usage is TRBV18 and J usage is TRBJ2-1; D uncertain. Looked up from germline, CDR1 is KGHSH and CDR2 is LQKENI. The ends were cut back, 4 bases at V and 4 bases at J, with 8 bases in the middle. The CDR3 has 13 residues. CDR3 in DNA: TGTGCCAGCTCACTGGACCTTTACAATGAGCAGTTCTTC. This codes for CASSLDLYNEQFF.

This clonotype showed up many times. J is TRBJ1-5 and V is TRBV12-5; D is unclear. CDR1 is LGHNT and CDR2 is FRNRAP in the germline V gene. Trimming took off 0 bases at V and 3 bases at J, with 12 bases between the two ends. The length of the CDR3 is 16 residues. CDR3 nucleotides: TGTGCTAGTGGTTTGGTACTTACGGGATTCAATCAGCCCCAGCATTTT. It is translated as CASGLVLTGFNQPQHF.

This clonotype was observed many times. The chain joins TRBV5-1 to TRBJ1-5; 9 bases are shared with TRBD1. The CDR3 is made up of 14 amino acids. The trim removed 4 bases at V and 7 bases at J, leaving 6 bases unmatched. Germline assignment: CDR1 SGHRS and CDR2 YFSETQ. In DNA, the CDR3 is TGCGCCAGCAGCCTGGACAGGGGATCGCAGCCCCAGCATTTT. Translation gives CASSLDRGSQPQHF.

This clonotype occurred many times. This chain uses TRBV5-1 with TRBJ2-1, with 9 bases fitting TRBD1. Germline V gene lookup returns CDR1 SGHRS and CDR2 YFSETQ. This CDR3 has 16 residues. The J segment lost 0 bases and the V segment lost 4 bases, leaving 5 bases of the junction unmatched. The CDR3 DNA sequence: TGCGCCAGCAGCACTCCGACAGGGGGCTCCTACAATGAGCAGTTCTTC. It encodes CASSTPTGGSYNEQFF.

This clonotype was counted at least ten times. This chain joins TRBV7-2 and TRBJ1-4, with a possible D match to TRBD1 (5 bases). V was trimmed by 5 bases and J by 7 bases, leaving 17 bases between them. The CDR3 sequence is 15 residues long. CDR1 SGHTA and CDR2 FQGNSA come from the germline V gene. The CDR3 loop reads CASSPGENLLEKLFF. CDR3 nucleotide sequence: TGTGCCAGCAGCCCGGGGGAGAATCTACTTGAAAAACTGTTTTTT. Full variable domain (missing parts from reference TRBV7-2 and TRBJ1-4): GAGVSQSPSNKVTEKGKDVELRCDPISGHTALYWYRQSLGQGLEFLIYFQGNSAPDKSGLPSDRFSAERTGGSVSTLTIQRTQQEDSAVYLCASSPGENLLEKLFFGSGTQLSVL.

This clonotype was detected many times. The chain links TRBV7-3 to TRBJ1-2; D perhaps matches TRBD1 (5 bases). Germline-derived CDR1 and CDR2 are SGHTA and FQGTGA. The CDR3 extends over 14 amino acids. V dropped 0 bases and J dropped 8 bases, with 13 bases sitting between them. DNA for the CDR3: TGTGCCAGCAGCTTAACGGGTCAGGGAATAGGCTACACCTTC. Amino acids: CASSLTGQGIGYTF. Combining the CDR3 with reference TRBV7-3 and TRBJ1-2 gives the whole variable domain GAGVSQTPSNKVTEKGKYVELRCDPISGHTALYWYRQSLGQGPEFLIYFQGTGAADDSGLPNDRFFAVRPEGSVSTLKIQRTERGDSAVYLCASSLTGQGIGYTFGSGTRLTVV.